Listed below are T cell receptor beta chains from one sample, sequenced in a study of OX40 agonist ivuxolimab in advanced cancers. The assay was immunoSEQ multiplex PCR, and TCRdb's table has in-frame clones only and misses some. The sample lists tens of thousands of clones, more than 85% occurring once. The input for sequencing was CD4+ or CD8+ T cells sorted from blood, taken in a trial of the OX40 agonist ivuxolimab. Source of these receptors: an adult with an advanced solid tumor such as melanoma, head and neck, liver or kidney cancer. Each CDR3 is given with its conserved first and last residue. Each record gives: V gene, CDR3 protein.

V gene: TRBV21-1
CDR3 protein: CASSGGTDTQYF

V gene: TRBV6-5
CDR3 protein: CASSYSRPDEQYF

V gene: TRBV9
CDR3 protein: CASSVGGRDLHEKLFF

V gene: TRBV29-1
CDR3 protein: CSVASLGGYTF

V gene: TRBV6-5
CDR3 protein: CASSREGSYNEQFF

V gene: TRBV7-9
CDR3 protein: CASSFRAGDASYEQYF

V gene: TRBV9
CDR3 protein: CASSSSGGGYEQYF

V gene: TRBV6-5
CDR3 protein: CASSYSGTGELFF

V gene: TRBV7-8
CDR3 protein: CADARGFQETQYF

V gene: TRBV4-1
CDR3 protein: CASSQVGRLYEQYF

V gene: TRBV13
CDR3 protein: CASSFGVGGEAFF

V gene: TRBV19
CDR3 protein: CASSIGGSNTDTQYF

V gene: TRBV27
CDR3 protein: CASSSGTSGETQYF

V gene: TRBV7-9
CDR3 protein: CASSSLRDTQYF

V gene: TRBV5-4
CDR3 protein: CASSPDLAGRFF

V gene: TRBV5-8
CDR3 protein: CASSFRAPVEQYF

V gene: TRBV5-4
CDR3 protein: CASSPEGSGELFF

V gene: TRBV7-9
CDR3 protein: CASSNRDAKKRDLHF

V gene: TRBV29-1
CDR3 protein: CSVEGGQTETQYF

V gene: TRBV5-5
CDR3 protein: CASSSTSSSNQPQHF

V gene: TRBV6-6
CDR3 protein: CATTAGQIYEQYF

V gene: TRBV15
CDR3 protein: CATSTNRDRGSEQYF

V gene: TRBV7-9
CDR3 protein: CASSLDGLPNEQFF

V gene: TRBV5-4
CDR3 protein: CASSQFRQGGLEETQYF

V gene: TRBV11-2
CDR3 protein: CASSQGLYEQYF

V gene: TRBV4-3
CDR3 protein: CASSQHRGDSNGYTF

V gene: TRBV5-1
CDR3 protein: CASSLGQGSTEAFF

V gene: TRBV18
CDR3 protein: CASSLREGWDTEAFF

V gene: TRBV9
CDR3 protein: CASSVAGTASYEQYF

V gene: TRBV30
CDR3 protein: CAWRGLAGHTGELFF

V gene: TRBV28
CDR3 protein: CASSPGGSEQYF

V gene: TRBV13
CDR3 protein: CASSPGAETQYF

V gene: TRBV4-1
CDR3 protein: CASRYAMGTEAFF

V gene: TRBV15
CDR3 protein: CATSKALYTDTQYF

V gene: TRBV6-6
CDR3 protein: CASSYGQGFDEQYF

V gene: TRBV19
CDR3 protein: CASKTGWGIQYF

V gene: TRBV5-5
CDR3 protein: CASSDSYEQYF

V gene: TRBV4-1
CDR3 protein: CASSPSPGRGTDTQYF

V gene: TRBV19
CDR3 protein: CASSMGFVNQPQHF

V gene: TRBV28
CDR3 protein: CASRDTHSGEKLFF

V gene: TRBV28
CDR3 protein: CASSFSFGDTTYEQYF

V gene: TRBV6-1
CDR3 protein: CASSALRVGTEAFF

V gene: TRBV11-2
CDR3 protein: CASSPHWRGGLTDTQYF

V gene: TRBV28
CDR3 protein: CASSLFRDRVWGQPQHF

V gene: TRBV7-2
CDR3 protein: CASSLGVAGGPNEQFF

V gene: TRBV19
CDR3 protein: CASSIGTPSYNEQFF

V gene: TRBV7-8
CDR3 protein: CASSYDLGGEQYF

V gene: TRBV29-1
CDR3 protein: CSVDDRGGYTF

V gene: TRBV19
CDR3 protein: CASSTGTSVTNTGELFF

V gene: TRBV11-1
CDR3 protein: CASSSSGTGASEQYF

V gene: TRBV11-1
CDR3 protein: CASSLAGGSDTQYF

V gene: TRBV4-1
CDR3 protein: CASSQGTSGEFWNEQFF

V gene: TRBV4-1
CDR3 protein: CASSPLRGAGNYGYTF

V gene: TRBV7-8
CDR3 protein: CASSLGFSYEQYF